The rows below give T cell receptor beta chains drawn from one sample of a study of blood T cell repertoires in COVID-19. Here immunoSEQ multiplex PCR was the method, and the copy in TCRdb shows in-frame clones only, minus some. The repertoire consists of 97,000 or so clones, with roughly 82% occurring once and the leading ten covering about a tenth. Sequenced input: peripheral blood. The receptors derive from a man in his sixties or seventies with active or convalescent COVID-19. The CDR3 runs from the conserved cysteine through the conserved F or W. Fields, in order: clone size, D gene, V gene, J gene, CDR3 DNA, CDR3 protein. D genes are given only for firm matches. The listing skips clone size in some rows; elsewhere it reads once, few, many or a size class.

abundance: NA; d_gene: TRBD1; v_gene: TRBV30; j_gene: TRBJ2-5; CDR3nt: TGTGCCTGGAGTGTAGGGGGCACAGCCCTGTTACAAGAGACCCAGTACTTC; CDR3aa: CAWSVGGTALLQETQYF
abundance: few; d_gene: NA; v_gene: TRBV11-2; j_gene: TRBJ2-3; CDR3nt: TGTGCCAGCAGCTTAGCCGGGGAAGATACGCAGTATTTT; CDR3aa: CASSLAGEDTQYF
abundance: NA; d_gene: TRBD2; v_gene: TRBV10-1; j_gene: TRBJ2-1; CDR3nt: TGCGCCAGCAGTCCTTTAGCGGGCCAATATAGCTCCTACAATGAGCAGTTCTTC; CDR3aa: CASSPLAGQYSSYNEQFF
abundance: NA; d_gene: TRBD2; v_gene: TRBV7-2; j_gene: TRBJ2-2; CDR3nt: TGTGCCAGCAGCCGCCGGCAGCGGGGCCTTACCGGGGAGCTGTTTTTT; CDR3aa: CASSRRQRGLTGELFF
abundance: NA; d_gene: NA; v_gene: TRBV2; j_gene: TRBJ2-7; CDR3nt: TGTGCCAGCAGTGTGGAGGGCAGGGACGGCGAGCAGTACTTC; CDR3aa: CASSVEGRDGEQYF
abundance: NA; d_gene: TRBD2; v_gene: TRBV29-1; j_gene: TRBJ2-1; CDR3nt: TGCAGCGTGGCCCCGGGACTAGAAGAGCAGTTCTTC; CDR3aa: CSVAPGLEEQFF
abundance: NA; d_gene: TRBD1; v_gene: TRBV10-3; j_gene: TRBJ1-3; CDR3nt: TGTGCCATCAGTGGGACGACAGGGACCACCTCTGGAAACACCATATATTTT; CDR3aa: CAISGTTGTTSGNTIYF
abundance: NA; d_gene: NA; v_gene: TRBV6-5; j_gene: TRBJ1-1; CDR3nt: TGTGCCAGCAGTTCGTTCGGGGGTGGTGAAGCTTTCTTT; CDR3aa: CASSSFGGGEAFF
abundance: NA; d_gene: NA; v_gene: TRBV7-9; j_gene: TRBJ2-1; CDR3nt: TGTGCCAGCAGATCTACAGGGTCGGCCTACAATGAGCAGTTCTTC; CDR3aa: CASRSTGSAYNEQFF
abundance: NA; d_gene: NA; v_gene: TRBV9; j_gene: TRBJ2-2; CDR3nt: TGTGCCAGCAGCGTTACTAGTTTCGACACCGGGGAGCTGTTTTTT; CDR3aa: CASSVTSFDTGELFF
abundance: NA; d_gene: NA; v_gene: TRBV11-2; j_gene: TRBJ1-3; CDR3nt: TGTGCCAGCAGCTCCAGTGTACGCGGAAACACCATATATTTT; CDR3aa: CASSSSVRGNTIYF
abundance: once; d_gene: TRBD2; v_gene: TRBV7-2; j_gene: TRBJ2-5; CDR3nt: TGTGCCAGCAGCTTGACTAGCGGGGGGGCCAGGGAGACCCAGTACTTC; CDR3aa: CASSLTSGGARETQYF
abundance: NA; d_gene: NA; v_gene: TRBV6-2/TRBV6-3; j_gene: TRBJ2-3; CDR3nt: TGTGCCAGCAGTTACTGGGGGACTAGCACAGATACGCAGTATTTT; CDR3aa: CASSYWGTSTDTQYF
abundance: NA; d_gene: NA; v_gene: TRBV19; j_gene: TRBJ1-2; CDR3nt: TGTGCCAGTAGTCCAAGTGCGAGAGCTAACTATGGCTACACCTTC; CDR3aa: CASSPSARANYGYTF
abundance: NA; d_gene: NA; v_gene: TRBV11-3; j_gene: TRBJ2-7; CDR3nt: TGTGCCAGCAGCTTAGTCCGACAAACCTCCTACGAGCAGTACTTC; CDR3aa: CASSLVRQTSYEQYF
abundance: NA; d_gene: NA; v_gene: TRBV6-5; j_gene: TRBJ1-5; CDR3nt: TGTGCCAGCAGTTACTCTTGGGCTCAGCCCCAGCATTTT; CDR3aa: CASSYSWAQPQHF
abundance: NA; d_gene: TRBD1; v_gene: TRBV24-1; j_gene: TRBJ2-3; CDR3nt: TGTGCCACCAGTGAACTAAAAAGACAGGGGCGGGGCCCAGATACGCAGTATTTT; CDR3aa: CATSELKRQGRGPDTQYF
abundance: few; d_gene: NA; v_gene: TRBV30; j_gene: TRBJ1-5; CDR3nt: TGTGCCTGGAGGGGACAAATCAATCAGCCCCAGCATTTT; CDR3aa: CAWRGQINQPQHF
abundance: NA; d_gene: TRBD2; v_gene: TRBV7-3; j_gene: TRBJ2-1; CDR3nt: TGTGCCAGCAGCTCCGCGGGGGGTACTGGAAGTGGTGAGCAGTTCTTC; CDR3aa: CASSSAGGTGSGEQFF
abundance: NA; d_gene: NA; v_gene: TRBV12-3/TRBV12-4; j_gene: TRBJ1-3; CDR3nt: TGTGCCAGCACCTTGGGGGGGACCATATATTTT; CDR3aa: CASTLGGTIYF
abundance: NA; d_gene: TRBD2; v_gene: TRBV12-3/TRBV12-4; j_gene: TRBJ2-7; CDR3nt: TGTGCCAGCAGTCTAGCGGGGCTCTACGAGCAGTACTTC; CDR3aa: CASSLAGLYEQYF
abundance: NA; d_gene: NA; v_gene: TRBV6-6; j_gene: TRBJ2-6; CDR3nt: TGTGCCAGCAGTTTTGGGGGCTCGGGCGCCAACGTCCTGACTTTC; CDR3aa: CASSFGGSGANVLTF
abundance: NA; d_gene: TRBD1; v_gene: TRBV11-3; j_gene: TRBJ1-1; CDR3nt: TGTGCCAGCAGAACAGGGGAAACTGAAGCTTTCTTT; CDR3aa: CASRTGETEAFF
abundance: NA; d_gene: NA; v_gene: TRBV30; j_gene: TRBJ2-7; CDR3nt: TGTGCCTGGAACCTGGACAGCTCCTACGAGCAGTACTTC; CDR3aa: CAWNLDSSYEQYF
abundance: NA; d_gene: TRBD1; v_gene: TRBV7-3; j_gene: TRBJ1-1; CDR3nt: TGTGCCAGCAGCCCTAGGGGAGGACAGGGGTCTGAAGCTTTCTTT; CDR3aa: CASSPRGGQGSEAFF
abundance: NA; d_gene: TRBD2; v_gene: TRBV6-6; j_gene: TRBJ2-3; CDR3nt: TGTGCCAGCAGTTATCCAGCGGGGGGGCCGGATGATACGCAGTATTTT; CDR3aa: CASSYPAGGPDDTQYF
abundance: NA; d_gene: NA; v_gene: TRBV7-2; j_gene: TRBJ1-2; CDR3nt: TGTGCCAGCAGCTTACAGGGAAACTATGGCTACACCTTC; CDR3aa: CASSLQGNYGYTF
abundance: NA; d_gene: TRBD1; v_gene: TRBV5-6; j_gene: TRBJ1-2; CDR3nt: TGTGCCAGCAGCTTAGGAGGCGGACAGGGTGGTTGGAATGGCTACACCTTC; CDR3aa: CASSLGGGQGGWNGYTF
abundance: NA; d_gene: TRBD1; v_gene: TRBV18; j_gene: TRBJ1-2; CDR3nt: TGTGCCAGCTCACGCGGGACAGGGGTTGGGGACTATGGCTACACCTTC; CDR3aa: CASSRGTGVGDYGYTF
abundance: NA; d_gene: NA; v_gene: TRBV7-9; j_gene: TRBJ1-2; CDR3nt: TGTGCCAGCAGCCAGGGTAGTGAATATGGCTACACCTTC; CDR3aa: CASSQGSEYGYTF
abundance: NA; d_gene: TRBD1; v_gene: TRBV6-5; j_gene: TRBJ1-2; CDR3nt: TGTGCCAGCAGTCTGGGACAGGGAGAGTATGGCTACACCTTC; CDR3aa: CASSLGQGEYGYTF
abundance: NA; d_gene: TRBD1; v_gene: TRBV19; j_gene: TRBJ1-4; CDR3nt: TGTGCCACCTTAAGACAGGGGGAAGGAAAACTGTTTTTT; CDR3aa: CATLRQGEGKLFF
abundance: NA; d_gene: TRBD2; v_gene: TRBV3-1/TRBV3-2; j_gene: TRBJ2-1; CDR3nt: TGTGCCAGCAGCCGGGGACTAGCGGGGAGCTACAATGAGCAGTTCTTC; CDR3aa: CASSRGLAGSYNEQFF